The present T cell receptor beta chain was sequenced within a study of OX40 agonist ivuxolimab in advanced cancers. Study results and caveats: In CD8+ T cells, expanded clones were on average more numerous than in CD4+.

Drawing of blood for sampling happened at baseline, at cycle 4 day 1, and at cycle 7 day 1. Germline CDR1 is MNHEY and CDR2 is SMNVEV (reference sequence). V was trimmed by 2 bases and J by 4 bases, leaving 7 bases between them. The length of the CDR3 is 13 residues. Data came from immunoSEQ multiplex PCR; TCRdb stores just in-frame clones and leaves some out. The data show tens of thousands of clones, around 92% seen once. A note on this clone: Its antigen is currently unknown.

This receptor was identified in an adult with an advanced solid tumor such as melanoma, head and neck, liver or kidney cancer. V is TRBV27 and J is TRBJ2-3; weak D call: TRBD2 (6 bases). Sample: CD4+ or CD8+ T cells sorted from blood, taken in a trial of the OX40 agonist ivuxolimab. CDR3 in amino acids: CASSLKRADTQYF. CDR3 DNA: TGTGCCAGCAGTTTAAAGCGGGCAGATACGCAGTATTTT.